This T cell receptor (beta chain) was documented in a study of T cell responses to AZD1222 COVID-19 vaccine. Study-level points and caveats: Unmutated regions of variants are reportedly targeted by nearly half of spike-specific TCRs. CD4 TCRs linked to vaccination spanned spike, dominating at 160-218 and 743-854. The breadth and depth of Spike-specific TCRs increased once two AZD1222 doses had been given.

The CDR3 totals 11 residues. The V end lost 4 bases, the J end lost 7 bases, and 6 bases lay between the germline ends. Germline V gene data show CDR1 as MNHEY and CDR2 as SMNVEV (reference sequence). Notes on this clone: Its cognate antigen is unknown.

Measured with immunoSEQ multiplex PCR; TCRdb has only the in-frame clones, and not every one. The table has 40,000 or so clones, over 70% seen once. The TCR sequence derives from an adult who received the AZD1222 COVID-19 vaccine. Specimen: peripheral blood, collected 28 days after the second AZD1222 dose. V and J are TRBV27 and TRBJ2-3, with D unclear. The CDR3 loop reads CASSSVNTQYF. In DNA form, the CDR3 reads TGTGCCAGCAGTTCAGTGAATACGCAGTATTTT.